These 8 T cell receptor beta chains were all obtained from the same sample, sequenced in a study of T-cell memory formation after mild COVID-19. One entry per CDR3 protein, called by TCRdb with MiXCR from the 5' RACE reads. The sample contains more than 35,000 distinct CDR3 sequences, approximately 9.6% of which appear only once. The specimen sequenced was PBMCs or a T cell subset sorted from them (not recorded which). The receptors stem from an adult woman who had mild COVID-19 (a few samples of this study predate the infection). Cell type and time point are not known.

This clonotype was seen once. This chain uses TRBV28 with TRBJ1-5; 11 bases match TRBD1. Per germline, CDR1 MDHEN and CDR2 SYDVKM. The V segment lost 5 bases and the J segment 7 bases; nucleotides outside the gene matches: 7. The CDR3 covers 15 residues. CDR3 in amino acids: CASSPMGQGEQPQHF. The CDR3 DNA reads as TGTGCCAGCAGTCCGATGGGACAGGGGGAGCAGCCCCAGCATTTT.

This clonotype was observed at least ten times. The chain couples TRBV28 to TRBJ2-7; 7 bases line up with TRBD2. This CDR3 contains 15 residues. Per germline, CDR1 MDHEN and CDR2 SYDVKM. J gave up 7 bases and V 0 bases, and 9 bases lay outside the gene matches. This chain's CDR3 is CASSLWAGATEEQYF. CDR3 nucleotides: TGTGCCAGCAGTTTATGGGCGGGAGCAACGGAGGAGCAGTACTTC.

This clonotype showed up just a few times. The V call is TRBV15, the J call TRBJ2-7; no definite D call. Germline CDR1 and CDR2: LNHNV and YYDKDF (reference sequence). Trimming shortened V by 1 base and J by 1 base, and 8 bases separated the two germline ends. The CDR3 covers 14 residues. The CDR3 coding sequence is TGTGCCACCAGCAGAGGGGCGGCTTCCTACGAGCAGTACTTC. It is translated as CATSRGAASYEQYF.

The chain carries TRBV7-9 and TRBJ1-1, with 9 bases identical to TRBD1. This CDR3 has 14 amino acids. Looked up from germline, CDR1 is SEHNR and CDR2 is FQNEAQ (reference sequence). Germline trimming cut 5 bases from V and 4 bases from J; bases unmatched to any gene: 5. As DNA, the CDR3 is TGTGCCAGCAGCCTGGACAGGGGAAGCACTGAAGCTTTCTTT. This gives the protein CASSLDRGSTEAFF. Supplemented by reference TRBV7-9 and TRBJ1-1, the full variable domain reads DTGVSQNPRHKITKRGQNVTFRCDPISEHNRLYWYRQTLGQGPEFLTYFQNEAQLEKSRLLSDRFSAERPKGSFSTLEIQRTEQGDSAMYLCASSLDRGSTEAFFGQGTRLTVV.

The rearrangement links TRBV2 to TRBJ2-3, with 7 bases matching TRBD2. The V and J ends lost 5 bases and 2 bases, in that order; junction bases with no gene match: 13. The germline gives CDR1 SNHLY, CDR2 FYNNEI. The CDR3 has 17 residues. CDR3 sequence reads: CASSPLSGLALTDTQYF. CDR3 DNA: TGTGCCAGCAGTCCCCTTAGCGGGCTAGCACTCACAGATACGCAGTATTTT.

This clonotype is judged medium-sized. The chain links TRBV5-1 to TRBJ2-3, with D uncertain. The CDR3 has 14 residues. Germline CDR1 is SGHRS and CDR2 is YFSETQ. V lost 0 bases and J 0 bases, leaving 5 bases between the germline ends. Here the CDR3 DNA reads TGCGCCAGCAGCTTGGGACCGAGCACAGATACGCAGTATTTT. Protein product: CASSLGPSTDTQYF.

This clonotype has a handful of counts. This chain links TRBV3-1 with TRBJ1-2; weak D call: TRBD1 (6 bases). The CDR3 totals 14 residues. The V gene lost 0 bases and the J gene lost 4 bases, with 9 bases spanning the gap. Germline loops: CDR1 LGHDT, CDR2 YNNKEL (reference sequence). As DNA, the CDR3 is TGTGCCAGCAGCCAAGAAGACAGGTTCTATGGCTACACCTTC. This codes for CASSQEDRFYGYTF.

By share, this clonotype counts as medium-sized. The chain employs TRBV4-2 and TRBJ2-7; perhaps TRBD1 as D (5 bases). Germline CDR1 LGHNA, CDR2 YNFKEQ. The length of the CDR3 is 15 residues. V lost 4 bases to trimming and J lost 3 bases, with 16 bases between them. This CDR3 is CASSPTGADLYEQYF. DNA for the CDR3: TGTGCCAGCAGCCCCACAGGAGCCGACCTCTACGAGCAGTACTTC.